The 22 T cell receptor beta chains listed next were all sequenced from one sample in a study of blood T cell repertoires in COVID-19. The data were produced by immunoSEQ multiplex PCR, yet TCRdb's version contains in-frame clones alone and is incomplete. Here the sample spans tens of thousands of clones, 90% being singletons. Sequencing input: peripheral blood. These receptors originate from a man in his 70s with acute or convalescent COVID-19.

V usage is TRBV7-8 and J usage is TRBJ1-4; D may be TRBD1 (5 bases). CDR3 length: 15 amino acids. V dropped 4 bases and J dropped 9 bases, with 18 bases sitting between them. Germline values: CDR1 SGHVS, CDR2 FQNEAQ. CDR3 in amino acids: CASSSGPEDAKKLFF. CDR3 in DNA: TGTGCCAGCAGCTCAGGGCCGGAAGATGCTAAAAAACTGTTTTTT. Full variable domain (rest looked up from reference TRBV7-8 and TRBJ1-4): GAGVSQSPRYKVAKRGQDVALRCDPISGHVSLFWYQQALGQGPEFLTYFQNEAQLDKSGLPSDRFFAERPEGSVSTLKIQRTQQEDSAVYLCASSSGPEDAKKLFFGSGTQLSVL.

The chain combines TRBV5-1 with TRBJ1-4, with 12 bases aligning to TRBD1. V shed 5 bases and J 3 bases; nucleotides not matched to a gene: 8. The CDR3 is 17 amino acids. The germline gives CDR1 SGHRS, CDR2 YFSETQ. The CDR3 region is CASRRGTGGAANEKLFF. The CDR3 DNA is TGCGCCAGCAGACGTGGGACAGGGGGCGCAGCTAATGAAAAACTGTTTTTT.

The chain links TRBV5-5 to TRBJ2-1, with 9 bases identical to TRBD2. The CDR3 loop spans 16 amino acids. The V segment lost 2 bases and the J segment 9 bases; nucleotides outside the gene matches: 12. Germline V gene lookup returns CDR1 SGHKS and CDR2 YYEKEE (reference sequence). CDR3 in amino acids: CASSFEGGRVLSEQFF. CDR3 in DNA: TGTGCCAGCAGCTTTGAGGGCGGGAGGGTTCTCAGTGAGCAGTTCTTC.

The genes are TRBV2 and TRBJ2-5; maybe TRBD1 (6 bases). There are 12 residues in the CDR3. Trimming left V 5 bases short and J 6 bases short, with 10 bases between. CDR1 SNHLY and CDR2 FYNNEI come from the germline V gene. The CDR3 region is CASSFRGQTQYF. The CDR3 region has the DNA TGTGCCAGCAGTTTCAGGGGTCAGACCCAGTACTTC.

DNA for the CDR3: TGCGCCAGCAGAAAGACAGGGGACGAGCAGTACTTC. Amino acids: CASRKTGDEQYF. The rearrangement uses TRBV5-1 and TRBJ2-7; 8 bases fit TRBD1. Looked up from germline, CDR1 is SGHRS and CDR2 is YFSETQ. The CDR3 is 12 residues long. The V segment lost 5 bases and the J segment 5 bases; nucleotides outside the gene matches: 3.

The rearrangement uses TRBV7-2 and TRBJ2-7, with 9 bases aligning to TRBD2. From germline, CDR1 is SGHTA and CDR2 FQGNSA. J lost 7 bases, V lost 3 bases, and 16 bases had no gene match. CDR3 size: 17 residues. CDR3 sequence: CASSLVGSGGSRREQYF. CDR3 coding DNA: TGTGCCAGCAGCTTGGTAGGGAGCGGGGGGTCGAGGAGGGAGCAGTACTTC.

This clone has just one count. This chain uses TRBV7-2 with TRBJ1-4; 10 bases fit TRBD1. The CDR3 has 14 amino acids. CDR1 is SGHTA, CDR2 FQGNSA, per germline. J gave up 7 bases and V 5 bases, and 4 bases lay outside the gene matches. CDR3 region: CASSQDRGSEKLFF. For the CDR3, the DNA is TGTGCCAGCAGCCAGGACAGGGGGTCTGAAAAACTGTTTTTT.

This sequence joins TRBV11-2 and TRBJ2-1, with D tentatively TRBD1 (6 bases). V lost 1 base and J lost 6, with 13 bases in between. Germline CDR1 and CDR2: SGHAT and FQNNGV. CDR3 length equals 15 residues. CDR3 nucleotides: TGTGCCAGCAGCTTAGTTCCAGGGGTGGTCAATGAGCAGTTCTTC. The encoded protein is CASSLVPGVVNEQFF.

The V and J genes are TRBV5-1 and TRBJ2-5; TRBD2 matches at 10 bases. V was clipped by 1 base and J by 5 bases; unmatched bases: 8. The CDR3 extends over 16 amino acids. CDR1 is SGHRS, CDR2 YFSETQ, per germline. Here the CDR3 reads CASSLSGLAVRETQYF. The CDR3 region has the DNA TGCGCCAGCAGCTTGTCCGGACTAGCGGTCCGGGAGACCCAGTACTTC.

This clone was observed once. The rearrangement joins TRBV9 to TRBJ2-2; 7 bases fit TRBD1. Germline values: CDR1 SGDLS, CDR2 YYNGEE. This CDR3 contains 15 residues. J was trimmed by 3 bases and V by 3 bases; bases with no gene match: 5. The CDR3 protein is CASSARQGYTGELFF. In DNA form, the CDR3 reads TGTGCCAGCAGCGCTCGACAGGGCTACACCGGGGAGCTGTTTTTT.

The chain has TRBV29-1 and TRBJ2-2, with 7 bases fitting TRBD2. The length of the CDR3 is 14 residues. The ends lost 4 bases at V and 3 bases at J; junction bases unmatched: 5. Germline V gene data show CDR1 as SQVTM and CDR2 as ANQGSEA. The CDR3 here is CSVGLLADTGELFF. The CDR3 DNA sequence: TGCAGCGTTGGACTCCTAGCGGACACCGGGGAGCTGTTTTTT.

The chain uses TRBV7-2 and TRBJ2-2, with a tentative D call TRBD1 (5 bases). The CDR3 runs 15 residues. Trimming stripped 2 bases from V and 6 bases from J, with 13 bases between. Germline V gene lookup returns CDR1 SGHTA and CDR2 FQGNSA. The CDR3 loop is CASSLMGPGAGELFF. DNA of the CDR3: TGTGCCAGCAGCTTAATGGGGCCTGGGGCCGGGGAGCTGTTTTTT.

The chain is built from TRBV9 and TRBJ1-5; unclear D gene. This CDR3 has 13 residues. Germline lookup yields CDR1 SGDLS and CDR2 YYNGEE. With 7 bases removed from V and 3 bases from J, the gap between germline ends came to 11 bases. CDR3 DNA sequence: TGTGCCAGCGGTCGACACCTCAATCAGCCCCAGCATTTT. It is translated as CASGRHLNQPQHF.

This clone was observed a single time. The rearrangement uses TRBV19 and TRBJ1-5; D not certain. Germline lookup yields CDR1 LNHDA and CDR2 SQIVND (reference sequence). V dropped 2 bases and J dropped 0 bases, with 11 bases sitting between them. The CDR3 has 16 residues. CDR3 region: CASSIRSAGSNQPQHF. The CDR3 coding sequence is TGTGCCAGTAGTATACGGTCGGCGGGTAGCAATCAGCCCCAGCATTTT.

The CDR3: CASSTRQNYGYTF. The CDR3 nucleotides read TGTGCCAGTAGTACAAGACAGAATTATGGCTACACCTTC. This chain joins TRBV19 and TRBJ1-2; possibly TRBD1 for D (5 bases). The ends were cut back, 4 bases at V and 5 bases at J, with 11 bases in the middle. CDR3 length: 13 residues. CDR1 LNHDA and CDR2 SQIVND come from the germline V gene (reference sequence).

The chain is built from TRBV7-2 and TRBJ1-4; D not certain. Germline V gene sequence: CDR1 SGHTA, CDR2 FQGNSA. CDR3 length equals 15 residues. Trimming cost V 5 bases and J 0 bases, with 10 bases left between them. The CDR3 DNA follows: TGTGCCAGCAGCACATCAGGATCAACTAATGAAAAACTGTTTTTT. This codes for CASSTSGSTNEKLFF.

This chain joins TRBV7-3 and TRBJ1-2; the match to TRBD1 covers 7 bases. This CDR3 is 12 amino acids long. Unmatched junction bases numbered 5, after V lost 5 bases and J lost 8 bases. Germline-derived CDR1 and CDR2 are SGHTA and FQGTGA. The CDR3 spells CASSTGEGGYTF. The CDR3 coding sequence is TGTGCCAGCAGCACAGGGGAAGGAGGCTACACCTTC.

The chain is built from TRBV7-2 and TRBJ2-7; a weak D match, TRBD2 (6 bases). This CDR3 contains 13 residues. The V end lost 1 base, the J end lost 3 bases, and 7 bases lay between the germline ends. CDR1 is SGHTA and CDR2 is FQGNSA in the germline V gene. The CDR3 sequence: CASSLERVYEQYF. The DNA for the CDR3 is TGTGCCAGCAGCTTAGAGCGGGTCTACGAGCAGTACTTC.

This clone was recorded only once. The rearrangement joins TRBV6-2 or TRBV6-3 to TRBJ1-5; D gene ambiguous. V lost 4 bases and J lost 0, with 13 bases in between. Germline CDR1 reads MNHEY; CDR2 reads SVGEGT. The CDR3 is 16 amino acids. The CDR3 coding sequence is TGTGCCAGCAGTTCCAGGCCCTCGGATAGCAATCAGCCCCAGCATTTT. Protein product: CASSSRPSDSNQPQHF.

This chain joins TRBV6-6 and TRBJ2-7; possibly TRBD2 for D (6 bases). CDR1 is MNHNY and CDR2 is SVGAGI in the germline V gene (reference sequence). The CDR3 is 14 amino acids. Trimming took 7 bases from V and 0 from J, leaving 13 bases between them. The DNA of the CDR3 is TGTGCCAGCAAGGAGGGAGTAGGCTCCTACGAGCAGTACTTC. Translating it yields CASKEGVGSYEQYF.

The chain links TRBV6-6 to TRBJ1-1, with TRBD1 matching 8 bases. With V trimmed by 5 bases and J by 10 bases, 9 bases remained unmatched. The CDR3 extends over 13 amino acids. In germline, CDR1 is MNHNY, CDR2 SVGAGI (reference sequence). The CDR3: CASSGYRGTGAFF. CDR3 coding DNA: TGTGCCAGCAGTGGTTACAGGGGGACGGGAGCTTTCTTT.

The chain has TRBV7-7 and TRBJ2-2; maybe TRBD2 (5 bases). The germline gives CDR1 SSHAT, CDR2 FNYEAQ (reference sequence). Between the trimmed V and J ends, which lost 7 bases and 2 bases, there was a span of 11 bases. The CDR3 sequence is 14 residues long. The CDR3 nucleotides read TGTGCCAGCACCCTTGAGGGCAACACCGGGGAGCTGTTTTTT. This sequence encodes CASTLEGNTGELFF.